The 28 T cell receptor beta chains in this list originate from one sample, sequenced in a study of T cells in localized non-small cell lung cancer. Using immunoSEQ multiplex PCR, the repertoire was profiled, and TCRdb retains in-frame clones only, with some absent. The sample lists roughly 17,000 clones, around 88% occurring once. The starting material was peripheral blood, obtained before any cancer treatment. These TCRs come from an older male donor with stage II squamous cell lung carcinoma.

V and J are TRBV27 and TRBJ1-5, with TRBD1 matching 7 bases. The CDR3 has 19 residues. J lost 0 bases, V lost 4 bases, and 15 bases had no gene match. Germline CDR1 MNHEY, CDR2 SMNVEV (reference sequence). In DNA, the CDR3 is TGTGCCAGCAGTTACCGATACTATCGGGACAGTTATAGCAATCAGCCCCAGCATTTT. This sequence encodes CASSYRYYRDSYSNQPQHF.

This chain links TRBV27 with TRBJ2-2; a possible D gene is TRBD2 (6 bases). Germline V gives CDR1 MNHEY, CDR2 SMNVEV (reference sequence). V lost 5 bases and J lost 3, with 10 bases in between. CDR3 length equals 14 residues. The CDR3 spells CASSRRVDTGELFF. In nucleotides, the CDR3 is TGTGCCAGCAGTAGGAGGGTCGACACCGGGGAGCTGTTTTTT.

V and J are TRBV6-5 and TRBJ1-3; D remains unclear. The CDR3 is 14 residues long. Germline values: CDR1 MNHEY, CDR2 SVGAGI. V was shortened by 8 bases and J by 4 bases, with 15 bases between the two germline ends. Written as DNA, the CDR3 is TGTGCCAGCCGAAGATCGGCTTCAGGAAACACCATATATTTT. This codes for CASRRSASGNTIYF.

The V call is TRBV6-1, the J call TRBJ1-4; D ambiguous. The germline V and J ends were trimmed by 7 bases and 2 bases, with 8 bases remaining between them. Germline V gene lookup returns CDR1 MNHNS and CDR2 SASEGT. The CDR3 has 13 amino acids. Here the CDR3 reads CASKVTTNEKLFF. The CDR3 region has the DNA TGTGCCAGCAAGGTGACGACTAATGAAAAACTGTTTTTT.

This clone was seen a handful of times. This CDR3 is also generated by other DNA sequences in the sample. J is TRBJ1-4 and V is TRBV5-1; 10 bases map to TRBD1. The J segment lost 5 bases and the V segment lost 4 bases, leaving 2 bases of the junction unmatched. The germline V gene has CDR1 SGHRS and CDR2 YFSETQ. The length of the CDR3 is 14 residues. Here the CDR3 DNA reads TGCGCCAGCAGCCAGGGACAGGGGAATGAAAAACTGTTTTTT. Protein: CASSQGQGNEKLFF.

The chain couples TRBV28 to TRBJ2-1; 7 nucleotides agree with TRBD1. CDR1 MDHEN and CDR2 SYDVKM come from the germline V gene. This CDR3 spans 13 amino acids. J gave up 7 bases and V 5 bases, and 5 bases lay outside the gene matches. CDR3 region: CASSTYRGNEQFF. The CDR3 nucleotides are TGTGCCAGCAGTACCTACAGGGGTAATGAGCAGTTCTTC.

The rearrangement links TRBV30 to TRBJ1-4; D unclear. The CDR3 has 11 residues. Germline lookup yields CDR1 GTSNPN and CDR2 SVGIG (reference sequence). The V gene lost 2 bases and the J gene lost 10 bases, with 8 bases spanning the gap. CDR3 region: CAWSPPGKLFF. In DNA, the CDR3 is TGTGCCTGGAGTCCCCCTGGAAAACTGTTTTTT.

This clone was detected once. The chain is built from TRBV7-9 and TRBJ2-3; 9 bases match TRBD2. This CDR3 comprises 14 residues. J was trimmed by 2 bases and V by 7 bases; bases with no gene match: 4. CDR1 SEHNR and CDR2 FQNEAQ come from the germline V gene (reference sequence). For the CDR3, the DNA is TGTGCCAGCACGACTAGCGGTATCACAGATACGCAGTATTTT. It codes for CASTTSGITDTQYF.

The chain links TRBV28 to TRBJ2-7, with D unclear. The germline gives CDR1 MDHEN, CDR2 SYDVKM. The CDR3 sequence is 12 residues long. Trimming pared 5 bases from V and 6 bases from J, leaving 11 bases between. The CDR3 DNA reads TGTGCCAGCAGTGGCGTTACCCGCGAGCAGTACTTC. Residues: CASSGVTREQYF.

The rearrangement links TRBV14 to TRBJ2-2; no clear D gene. Germline V gives CDR1 SGHDN, CDR2 FVKESK. CDR3 length: 14 residues. V was shortened by 4 bases and J by 2 bases, with 8 bases between the two germline ends. CDR3 sequence (DNA): TGTGCCAGCAGCCCTCAACTAAACACCGGGGAGCTGTTTTTT. Translating gives CASSPQLNTGELFF. The full variable domain, its missing parts supplied by reference TRBV14 and TRBJ2-2, is EAGVTQFPSHSVIEKGQTVTLRCDPISGHDNLYWYRRVMGKEIKFLLHFVKESKQDESGMPNNRFLAERTGGTYSTLKVQPAELEDSGVYFCASSPQLNTGELFFGEGSRLTVL.

CDR3 nucleotides: TGTGCCAGCAGAGAAGGGACAGGGGACGGCTACACCTTC. Amino acid sequence: CASREGTGDGYTF. This chain uses TRBV27 with TRBJ1-2; 10 nucleotides line up with TRBD1. The CDR3 runs 13 residues. Per the germline V gene, CDR1 is MNHEY and CDR2 is SMNVEV (reference sequence). J lost 8 bases, V lost 6 bases, and 6 bases had no gene match.

The chain has TRBV5-1 and TRBJ2-2; TRBD1 is a possible D gene (5 bases). The V gene's germline CDR1 is SGHRS and CDR2 YFSETQ. CDR3 length: 15 amino acids. The ends were cut back, 1 base at V and 3 bases at J, with 10 bases in the middle. The CDR3 is CASSLYGQDTGELFF. CDR3 coding DNA: TGCGCCAGCAGCTTGTATGGACAAGACACCGGGGAGCTGTTTTTT. Combining the CDR3 with reference TRBV5-1 and TRBJ2-2 gives the whole variable domain KAGVTQTPRYLIKTRGQQVTLSCSPISGHRSVSWYQQTPGQGLQFLFEYFSETQRNKGNFPGRFSGRQFSNSRSEMNVSTLELGDSALYLCASSLYGQDTGELFFGEGSRLTVL.

DNA of the CDR3: TGTGCCAGCAGTGACAGGGGTTATGGCTACACCTTC. Protein product: CASSDRGYGYTF. V and J are TRBV6-5 and TRBJ1-2; 8 bases map to TRBD1. V lost 5 bases and J lost 5; bases outside the gene matches: 1. CDR3 length: 12 residues. Germline V gene lookup returns CDR1 MNHEY and CDR2 SVGAGI.

The rearrangement uses TRBV18 and TRBJ2-1; 10 bases align to TRBD2. Trimming at V came to 0 bases and at J to 7 bases, leaving 3 bases not matched to a gene. Germline-derived CDR1 and CDR2 are KGHSH and LQKENI. The CDR3 is 15 residues long. CDR3 coding DNA: TGTGCCAGCTCACCACCGGGACTAGCGATAAATGAGCAGTTCTTC. Translated: CASSPPGLAINEQFF.

As concerns this clone: Germline is not matched at one junction end, which may reflect a read error. The V gene is TRBV10-3, the J gene TRBJ2-1; no clear D gene. This CDR3 spans 11 amino acids. Germline V gene lookup returns CDR1 ENHRY and CDR2 SYGVKD. DNA for the CDR3: TGTGCCATCAGTGACTACAGTGAGCAGTTCTTC. This codes for CAISDYSEQFF.

The V and J genes are TRBV2 and TRBJ2-5; no clear D. Germline lookup yields CDR1 SNHLY and CDR2 FYNNEI. This CDR3 comprises 12 residues. Between the trimmed V and J ends, which lost 8 bases and 5 bases, there was a span of 12 bases. As DNA, the CDR3 is TGTGCCAGCTCCCAGACCACGGAGACCCAGTACTTC. Protein product: CASSQTTETQYF.

The rearrangement uses TRBV5-1 and TRBJ2-2, with 8 nucleotides matching TRBD2. CDR1 and CDR2 from the germline V gene are SGHRS and YFSETQ. The CDR3 is 15 residues long. The V and J ends lost 0 bases and 6 bases, in that order; junction bases with no gene match: 4. The DNA for the CDR3 is TGCGCCAGCAGCTTGGTAGCGGGACGTTCCGGGGAGCTGTTTTTT. It encodes CASSLVAGRSGELFF. Filled out from reference TRBV5-1 and TRBJ2-2, the complete variable domain reads KAGVTQTPRYLIKTRGQQVTLSCSPISGHRSVSWYQQTPGQGLQFLFEYFSETQRNKGNFPGRFSGRQFSNSRSEMNVSTLELGDSALYLCASSLVAGRSGELFFGEGSRLTVL.

V is TRBV5-1 and J is TRBJ1-6; D may be TRBD1 (5 bases). Germline lookup yields CDR1 SGHRS and CDR2 YFSETQ. CDR3 length: 13 residues. The germline V and J ends were trimmed by 3 bases and 10 bases, with 11 bases remaining between them. The CDR3 DNA reads TGCGCCAGCAGCTATGCCAGGGAATCACCCCTCCACTTT. Protein: CASSYARESPLHF.

As DNA, the CDR3 is TGTGCCAGCAGGAAGGGACAGGGGAGCTACGAGCAGTACTTC. Its translation: CASRKGQGSYEQYF. This chain joins TRBV25-1 and TRBJ2-7; TRBD1 matches at 10 bases. This CDR3 has 14 residues. Germline V gene lookup returns CDR1 MGHDK and CDR2 SYGVNS. With V trimmed by 6 bases and J by 3 bases, 5 bases remained unmatched.

CDR3: CASTARVATNEKLFF. The DNA of the CDR3 is TGTGCCAGTACCGCAAGGGTCGCAACTAATGAAAAACTGTTTTTT. The gene calls are TRBV19 and TRBJ1-4; D is uncertain. Deletions cut 7 bases from V and 0 bases from J, with 12 bases between. The germline gives CDR1 LNHDA, CDR2 SQIVND (reference sequence). The CDR3 totals 15 residues.

A few counts support this clone. The chain carries TRBV10-1 and TRBJ2-2, with D possibly matching TRBD2 (6 bases). The germline V and J ends were trimmed by 0 bases and 7 bases, with 9 bases remaining between them. Germline lookup yields CDR1 WNHNN and CDR2 SYGVQD (reference sequence). This CDR3 is 14 amino acids long. The CDR3, as DNA: TGCGCCAGCAGTGAGTCTGGACTAAACGGGGAGCTGTTTTTT. Translation: CASSESGLNGELFF.

The V call is TRBV28, the J call TRBJ2-6, with a tentative D call TRBD1 (5 bases). Germline V gene lookup returns CDR1 MDHEN and CDR2 SYDVKM. There are 15 residues in the CDR3. V lost 6 bases and J 0 bases, leaving 9 bases between the germline ends. The CDR3 sequence is CASSATDSGANVLTF. The CDR3 DNA reads as TGTGCCAGCAGCGCGACAGACTCTGGGGCCAACGTCCTGACTTTC.

The rearrangement links TRBV6-6 to TRBJ1-6; 7 bases are shared with TRBD1. The germline gives CDR1 MNHNY, CDR2 SVGAGI (reference sequence). Germline trimming cut 6 bases from V and 5 bases from J; bases unmatched to any gene: 4. There are 14 residues in the CDR3. The CDR3 nucleotides are TGTGCCAGCAGGGGGACAGTTAATAATTCACCCCTCCACTTT. It specifies CASRGTVNNSPLHF.

This rearrangement joins TRBV5-1 to TRBJ1-1; D not certain. The germline V and J ends were trimmed by 1 base and 2 bases, with 6 bases remaining between them. The germline gives CDR1 SGHRS, CDR2 YFSETQ. CDR3 size: 13 residues. The CDR3 bases are TGCGCCAGCAGCTTGAAGGGAAACACTGAAGCTTTCTTT. As protein: CASSLKGNTEAFF. Full variable domain (missing parts from reference TRBV5-1 and TRBJ1-1): KAGVTQTPRYLIKTRGQQVTLSCSPISGHRSVSWYQQTPGQGLQFLFEYFSETQRNKGNFPGRFSGRQFSNSRSEMNVSTLELGDSALYLCASSLKGNTEAFFGQGTRLTVV.

This clone has just one count. This sequence joins TRBV18 and TRBJ2-7, with D tentatively TRBD2 (5 bases). Germline V gives CDR1 KGHSH, CDR2 LQKENI. The CDR3 loop spans 14 amino acids. Trimming pared 1 base from V and 7 bases from J, leaving 14 bases between. The CDR3 sequence: CASSPLSPSGEQYF. In nucleotides, the CDR3 is TGTGCCAGCTCACCACTCTCCCCTTCGGGGGAGCAGTACTTC.

This clone has more than one count but fewer than ten. V gene TRBV15 combines with J gene TRBJ2-1, with TRBD2 matching 14 bases. CDR3 size: 20 residues. CDR1 is LNHNV, CDR2 YYDKDF, per germline (reference sequence). J was trimmed by 0 bases and V by 0 bases; bases with no gene match: 7. The CDR3 sequence: CATSREAGTSGSYSYNEQFF. CDR3 coding DNA: TGTGCCACCAGCAGAGAGGCAGGGACTAGCGGGAGTTACTCCTACAATGAGCAGTTCTTC.

The J gene is TRBJ1-4, the V gene TRBV5-1, with D perhaps matching TRBD1 (5 bases). Trimming pared 6 bases from V and 4 bases from J, leaving 13 bases between. There are 14 residues in the CDR3. Germline CDR1 SGHRS, CDR2 YFSETQ. Here the CDR3 reads CASTPGGGNEKLFF. CDR3 sequence (DNA): TGCGCCAGCACCCCGGGGGGTGGTAATGAAAAACTGTTTTTT.

This clone has a single count. The genes are TRBV27 and TRBJ2-3; 10 bases align to TRBD1. This CDR3 region has 15 residues. Germline assignment: CDR1 MNHEY and CDR2 SMNVEV (reference sequence). With 4 bases clipped from V and 6 bases from J, the junction kept 7 bases outside the gene matches. The CDR3 coding sequence is TGTGCCAGCAGTTCTACGACAGGGGGCTACGATACGCAGTATTTT. This sequence encodes CASSSTTGGYDTQYF.